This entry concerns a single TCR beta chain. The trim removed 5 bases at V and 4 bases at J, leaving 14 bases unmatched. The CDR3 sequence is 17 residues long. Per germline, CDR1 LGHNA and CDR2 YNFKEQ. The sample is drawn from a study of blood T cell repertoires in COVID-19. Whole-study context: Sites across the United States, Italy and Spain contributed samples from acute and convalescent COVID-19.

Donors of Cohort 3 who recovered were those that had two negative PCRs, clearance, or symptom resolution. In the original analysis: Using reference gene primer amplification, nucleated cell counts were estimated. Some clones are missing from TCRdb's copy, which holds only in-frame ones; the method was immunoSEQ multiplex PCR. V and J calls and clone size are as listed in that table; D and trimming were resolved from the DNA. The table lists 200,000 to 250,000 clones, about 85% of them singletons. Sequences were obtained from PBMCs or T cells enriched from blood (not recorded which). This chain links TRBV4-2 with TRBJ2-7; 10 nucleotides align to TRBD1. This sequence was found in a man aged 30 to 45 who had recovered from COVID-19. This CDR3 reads CASSWGQGSEEGYEQYF. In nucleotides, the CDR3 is TGTGCCAGCAGCTGGGGACAGGGGAGTGAGGAAGGTTACGAGCAGTACTTC.